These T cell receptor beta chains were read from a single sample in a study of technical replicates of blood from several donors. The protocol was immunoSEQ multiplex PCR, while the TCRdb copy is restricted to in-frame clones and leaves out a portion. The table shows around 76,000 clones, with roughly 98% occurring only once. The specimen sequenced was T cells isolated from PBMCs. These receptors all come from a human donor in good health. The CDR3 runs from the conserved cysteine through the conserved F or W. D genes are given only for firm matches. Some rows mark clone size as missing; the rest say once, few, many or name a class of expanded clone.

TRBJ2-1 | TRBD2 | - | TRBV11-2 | CASSFEYSGRGYEQFF | TGTGCCAGCAGCTTCGAATATAGCGGGAGAGGCTATGAGCAGTTCTTC
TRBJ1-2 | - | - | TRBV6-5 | CASTDSLNYGYTF | TGTGCCAGCACCGACAGCCTGAACTATGGCTACACCTTC
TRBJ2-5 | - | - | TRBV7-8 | CASSFRGSETQYF | TGTGCCAGCAGCTTCAGGGGATCAGAGACCCAGTACTTC
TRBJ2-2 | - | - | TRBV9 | CASSRGPEGTGELFF | TGTGCCAGCAGCCGAGGGCCCGAAGGCACCGGGGAGCTGTTTTTT
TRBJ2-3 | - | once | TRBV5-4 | CASSLLAQGYDTQYF | TGTGCCAGCAGCTTGTTAGCACAGGGTTACGATACGCAGTATTTT
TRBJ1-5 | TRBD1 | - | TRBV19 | CASSILPGQGAWQPQHF | TGTGCCAGTAGTATTCTACCGGGACAGGGGGCCTGGCAGCCCCAGCATTTT
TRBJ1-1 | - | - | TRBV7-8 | CASSLGENTEAFF | TGTGCCAGCAGCTTAGGCGAGAACACTGAAGCTTTCTTT
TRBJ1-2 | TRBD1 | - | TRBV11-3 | CASSSNGQGDYTF | TGTGCCAGCAGCTCAAACGGACAGGGCGACTACACCTTC
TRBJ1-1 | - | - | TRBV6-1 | CASSGKSTGREEAFF | TGTGCCAGCAGTGGTAAATCGACAGGACGGGAAGAGGCTTTCTTT
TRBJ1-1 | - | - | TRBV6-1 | CANQGYTEAFF | TGTGCCAATCAGGGTTACACTGAAGCTTTCTTT
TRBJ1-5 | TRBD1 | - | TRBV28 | CASSLGTDIMPQHF | TGTGCCAGCAGTTTGGGGACAGACATCATGCCCCAGCATTTT
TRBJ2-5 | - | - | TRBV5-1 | CASSLAGGAQETQYF | TGCGCCAGCAGCTTGGCCGGCGGAGCCCAAGAGACCCAGTACTTC
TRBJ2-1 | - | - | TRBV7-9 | CASSLVRGGNEQFF | TGTGCCAGCAGCTTAGTTAGAGGGGGCAATGAGCAGTTCTTC
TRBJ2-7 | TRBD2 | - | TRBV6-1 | CANGRGGEQYF | TGTGCCAACGGGAGGGGAGGCGAGCAGTACTTC
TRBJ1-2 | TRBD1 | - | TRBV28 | CASIRTGGAGGYTF | TGTGCCAGCATCCGGACAGGGGGCGCAGGTGGCTACACCTTC
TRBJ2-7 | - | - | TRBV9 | CASSPGLGGYEQYF | TGTGCCAGCAGCCCAGGGTTAGGTGGGTACGAGCAGTACTTC
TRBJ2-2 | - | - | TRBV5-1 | CASSLAQLLNTGELFF | TGCGCCAGCAGCTTGGCCCAACTCCTGAACACCGGGGAGCTGTTTTTT
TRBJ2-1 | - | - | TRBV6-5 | CASSYARSVLNEQFF | TGTGCCAGCAGTTACGCGCGATCGGTTCTCAATGAGCAGTTCTTC
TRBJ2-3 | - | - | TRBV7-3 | CASSLTYTDTQYF | TGTGCCAGCAGCTTGACATACACAGATACGCAGTATTTT
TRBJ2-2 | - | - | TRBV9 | CASSVRVYTGELFF | TGTGCCAGCAGCGTACGGGTCTACACCGGGGAGCTGTTTTTT
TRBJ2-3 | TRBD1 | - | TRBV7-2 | CASSSARGTTVSTDTQYF | TGTGCCAGCAGCTCGGCCAGGGGGACAACTGTCAGCACAGATACGCAGTATTTT
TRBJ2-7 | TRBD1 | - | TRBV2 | CASLARTGANEQYF | TGTGCCAGCCTTGCCCGGACAGGGGCCAACGAGCAGTACTTC
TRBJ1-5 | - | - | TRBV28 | CASSLELYNQPQHF | TGTGCCAGCAGTTTAGAGCTATACAATCAGCCCCAGCATTTT
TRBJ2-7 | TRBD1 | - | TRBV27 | CASSSTGTALPYEQYF | TGTGCCAGCAGTTCCACCGGGACAGCGCTGCCATACGAGCAGTACTTC
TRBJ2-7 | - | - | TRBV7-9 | CASSYNPFDEQYF | TGTGCCAGCAGCTACAACCCATTCGACGAGCAGTACTTC
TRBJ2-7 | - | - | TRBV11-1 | CASSLSNEQYF | TGTGCCAGCAGCTTATCCAACGAGCAGTACTTC
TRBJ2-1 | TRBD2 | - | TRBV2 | CASRRLTSGSYNEQFF | TGTGCCAGCAGAAGACTTACTAGCGGGAGCTACAATGAGCAGTTCTTC
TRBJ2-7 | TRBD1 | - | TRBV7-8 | CASSLGGDRGFEQYF | TGTGCCAGCAGCTTAGGTGGGGACAGGGGGTTTGAGCAGTACTTC
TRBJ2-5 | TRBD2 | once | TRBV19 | CASSPWGGQETQYF | TGTGCCAGTAGTCCCTGGGGGGGGCAAGAGACCCAGTACTTC
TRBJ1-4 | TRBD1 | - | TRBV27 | CASSRTGSRFELFF | TGTGCCAGCAGCCGGACAGGGTCTAGGTTTGAACTGTTTTTT
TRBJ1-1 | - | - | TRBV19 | CASSIGVGNTEAFF | TGTGCCAGTAGTATCGGGGTAGGGAACACTGAAGCTTTCTTT
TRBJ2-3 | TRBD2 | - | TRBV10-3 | CASRGPLAGGDTQYF | TGTGCCTCCAGGGGCCCTTTAGCGGGGGGCGATACGCAGTATTTT
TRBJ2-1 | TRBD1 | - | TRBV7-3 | CASSLSDRLNEQFF | TGTGCCAGCAGCCTGTCGGACAGGCTCAATGAGCAGTTCTTC
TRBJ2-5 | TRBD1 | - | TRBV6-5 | CASRGYNDRVETQYF | TGTGCCAGCAGGGGTTATAATGACAGGGTAGAGACCCAGTACTTC
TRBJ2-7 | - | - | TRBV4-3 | CASSQDTESYEQYF | TGCGCCAGCAGCCAAGACACGGAGAGTTACGAGCAGTACTTC
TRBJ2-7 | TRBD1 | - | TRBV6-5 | CASSSPGQGALEQYF | TGTGCCAGCAGTTCCCCGGGACAGGGGGCATTGGAGCAGTACTTC
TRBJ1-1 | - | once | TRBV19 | CASSIAGTPTITEAFF | TGTGCCAGTAGTATAGCCGGGACACCGACCATCACTGAAGCTTTCTTT
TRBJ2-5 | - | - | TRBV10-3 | CAISESPDQETQYF | TGTGCCATCAGTGAGAGTCCAGACCAAGAGACCCAGTACTTC
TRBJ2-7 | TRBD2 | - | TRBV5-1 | CASSLSGTTYEQYF | TGCGCCAGCAGCTTGAGCGGGACCACCTACGAGCAGTACTTC
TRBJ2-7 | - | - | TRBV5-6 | CASSLDIREQYF | TGTGCCAGCAGCTTGGATATCCGGGAGCAGTACTTC
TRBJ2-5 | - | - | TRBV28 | CASSLLLQGETQYF | TGTGCCAGCAGTTTGCTCCTACAGGGAGAGACCCAGTACTTC
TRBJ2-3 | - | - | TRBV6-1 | CASSQADTQYF | TGTGCCAGCAGCCAGGCAGATACGCAGTATTTT
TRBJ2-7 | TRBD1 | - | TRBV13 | CASSSGTGLYEQYF | TGTGCCAGCAGCTCCGGGACAGGGCTCTACGAGCAGTACTTC
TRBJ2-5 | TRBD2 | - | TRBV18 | CASSRGDYETQYF | TGTGCCAGCTCACGGGGGGACTATGAGACCCAGTACTTC
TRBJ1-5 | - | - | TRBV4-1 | CASSQELGGRQPQHF | TGCGCCAGCAGCCAAGAGTTAGGAGGACGACAGCCCCAGCATTTT
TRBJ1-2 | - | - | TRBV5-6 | CASSFFGQGLGYTF | TGTGCCAGCAGCTTCTTTGGGCAGGGGCTTGGCTACACCTTC
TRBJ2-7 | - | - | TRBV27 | CATRGNRRYEQYF | TGTGCCACCAGGGGCAATCGACGGTACGAGCAGTACTTC
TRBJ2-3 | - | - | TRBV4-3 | CASSQNEGRPDTQYF | TGCGCCAGCAGCCAAAATGAGGGTAGGCCAGATACGCAGTATTTT
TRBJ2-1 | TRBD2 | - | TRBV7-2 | CASSLGLAGSNEQFF | TGTGCCAGCAGCTTGGGACTAGCGGGAAGCAATGAGCAGTTCTTC
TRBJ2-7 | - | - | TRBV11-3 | CASSYSSYEQYF | TGTGCCAGCAGCTACAGCTCCTACGAGCAGTACTTC
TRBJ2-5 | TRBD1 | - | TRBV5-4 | CASSSPRTGETQYF | TGTGCCAGCAGCTCCCCCCGGACAGGAGAGACCCAGTACTTC
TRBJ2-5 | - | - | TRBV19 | CASNTGAETQYF | TGTGCCAGTAATACGGGAGCAGAGACCCAGTACTTC
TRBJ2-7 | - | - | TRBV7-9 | CASSSNTPYEQYF | TGTGCCAGCAGCTCTAATACCCCCTACGAGCAGTACTTC
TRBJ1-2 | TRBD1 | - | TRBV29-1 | CSERDRVGGYTF | TGCAGCGAGAGGGACAGGGTTGGTGGCTACACCTTC
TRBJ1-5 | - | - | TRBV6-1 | CASSFVGGADQPQHF | TGTGCCAGCAGTTTTGTTGGAGGGGCTGATCAGCCCCAGCATTTT
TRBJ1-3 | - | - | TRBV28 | CASRPVGRGAADTIYF | TGTGCCAGCAGACCAGTCGGGAGGGGAGCTGCGGACACCATATATTTT
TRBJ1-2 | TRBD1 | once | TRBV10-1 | CASSGNRGGGYTF | TGCGCCAGCAGTGGGAACAGGGGAGGAGGCTACACCTTC
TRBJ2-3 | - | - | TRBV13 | CASTLVHSTDTQYF | TGTGCCAGCACCTTAGTACATTCCACAGATACGCAGTATTTT
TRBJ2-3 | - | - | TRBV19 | CASLRLGTDTQYF | TGTGCCAGTCTGCGTCTGGGCACAGATACGCAGTATTTT